What follows describes a single TCR beta chain. The CDR3 loop spans 13 amino acids. Per the germline V gene, CDR1 is GTSNPN and CDR2 is SVGIG (reference sequence). The V segment lost 2 bases and the J segment 7 bases; nucleotides outside the gene matches: 7. The data were obtained in a study of blood T cell repertoires in COVID-19. In the study overall: Samples taken during acute and convalescent COVID-19 were collected in the United States, Italy and Spain.

Data came from immunoSEQ multiplex PCR; TCRdb stores just in-frame clones and leaves some out. Altogether fewer than 500,000 clones are present, 70% to 90% being singletons, with the ten largest covering more than 1.4%. Input material: peripheral blood. V usage is TRBV30 and J usage is TRBJ2-7, with 8 bases that match TRBD1. This receptor was taken from a woman in her 30s with active or convalescent COVID-19. The CDR3 protein is CAWSFRGRWEQYF. The CDR3 region has the DNA TGTGCCTGGAGTTTCAGGGGGCGGTGGGAGCAGTACTTC.